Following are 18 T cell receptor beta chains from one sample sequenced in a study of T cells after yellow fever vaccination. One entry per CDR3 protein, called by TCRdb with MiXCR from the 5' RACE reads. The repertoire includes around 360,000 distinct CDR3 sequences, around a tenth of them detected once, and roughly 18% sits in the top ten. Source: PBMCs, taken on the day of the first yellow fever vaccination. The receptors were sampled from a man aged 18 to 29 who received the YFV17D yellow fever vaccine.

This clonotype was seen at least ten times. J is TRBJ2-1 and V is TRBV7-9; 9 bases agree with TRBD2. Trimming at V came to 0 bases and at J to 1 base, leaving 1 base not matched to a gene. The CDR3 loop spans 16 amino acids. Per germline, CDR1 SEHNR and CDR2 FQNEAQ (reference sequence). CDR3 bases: TGTGCCAGCAGCTTAGCTCTAGCGGGGTCCTACAATGAGCAGTTCTTC. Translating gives CASSLALAGSYNEQFF.

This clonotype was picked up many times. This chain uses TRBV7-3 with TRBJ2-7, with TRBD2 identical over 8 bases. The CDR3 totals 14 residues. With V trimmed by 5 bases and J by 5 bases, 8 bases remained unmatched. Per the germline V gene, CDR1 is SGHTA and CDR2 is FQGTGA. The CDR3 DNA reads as TGTGCCAGCAGCCCTTTTGCGGGGGGCGACGAGCAGTACTTC. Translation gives CASSPFAGGDEQYF.

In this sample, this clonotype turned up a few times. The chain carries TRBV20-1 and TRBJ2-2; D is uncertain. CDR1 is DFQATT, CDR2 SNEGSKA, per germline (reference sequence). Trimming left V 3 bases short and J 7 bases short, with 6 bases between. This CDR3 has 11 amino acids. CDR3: CSARVSGELFF. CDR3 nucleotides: TGCAGTGCTAGGGTTAGCGGGGAGCTGTTTTTT.

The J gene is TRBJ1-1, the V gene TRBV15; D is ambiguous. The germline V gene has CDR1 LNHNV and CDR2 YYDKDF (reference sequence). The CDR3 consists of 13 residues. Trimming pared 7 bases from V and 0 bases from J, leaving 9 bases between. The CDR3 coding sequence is TGTGCCACCACCTTACAAATGAACACTGAAGCTTTCTTT. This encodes CATTLQMNTEAFF.

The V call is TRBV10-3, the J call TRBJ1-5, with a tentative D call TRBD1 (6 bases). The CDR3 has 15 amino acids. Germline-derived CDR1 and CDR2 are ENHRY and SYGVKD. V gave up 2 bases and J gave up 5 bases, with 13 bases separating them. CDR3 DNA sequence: TGTGCCATCAGTGAGCAGGGGATGCGGTATCAGCCCCAGCATTTT. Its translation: CAISEQGMRYQPQHF.

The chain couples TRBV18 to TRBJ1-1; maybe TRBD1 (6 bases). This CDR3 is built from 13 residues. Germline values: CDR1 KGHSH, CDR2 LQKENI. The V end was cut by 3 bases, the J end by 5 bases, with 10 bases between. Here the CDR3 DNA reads TGTGCCAGCTCACCGAGTCAGGGGACTGAAGCTTTCTTT. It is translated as CASSPSQGTEAFF.

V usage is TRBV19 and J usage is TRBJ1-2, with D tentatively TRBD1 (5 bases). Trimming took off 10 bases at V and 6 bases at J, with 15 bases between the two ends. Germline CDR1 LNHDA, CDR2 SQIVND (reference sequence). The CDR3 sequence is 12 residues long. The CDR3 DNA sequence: TGTGCCACCATCGGGACGGTGGATGGCTACACCTTC. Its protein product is CATIGTVDGYTF.

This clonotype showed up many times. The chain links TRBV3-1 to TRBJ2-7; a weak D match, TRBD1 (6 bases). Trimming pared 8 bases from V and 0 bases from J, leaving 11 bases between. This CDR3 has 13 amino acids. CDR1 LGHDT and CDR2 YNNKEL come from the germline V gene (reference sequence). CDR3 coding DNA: TGTGCCAGCGGGGGCCAACCCTCCTACGAGCAGTACTTC. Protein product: CASGGQPSYEQYF.

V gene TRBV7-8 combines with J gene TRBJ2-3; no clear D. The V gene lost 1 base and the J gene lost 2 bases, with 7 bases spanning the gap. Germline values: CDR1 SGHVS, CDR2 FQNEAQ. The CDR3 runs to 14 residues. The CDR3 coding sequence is TGTGCCAGCAGCTTAGATATTCCCACAGATACGCAGTATTTT. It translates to CASSLDIPTDTQYF.

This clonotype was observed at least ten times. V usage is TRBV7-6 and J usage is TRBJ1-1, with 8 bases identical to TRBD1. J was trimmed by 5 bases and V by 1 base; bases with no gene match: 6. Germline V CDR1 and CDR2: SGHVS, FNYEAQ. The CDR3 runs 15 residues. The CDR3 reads CASSLGTGLKTEAFF. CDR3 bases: TGTGCCAGCAGCTTAGGGACAGGGTTAAAGACTGAAGCTTTCTTT.

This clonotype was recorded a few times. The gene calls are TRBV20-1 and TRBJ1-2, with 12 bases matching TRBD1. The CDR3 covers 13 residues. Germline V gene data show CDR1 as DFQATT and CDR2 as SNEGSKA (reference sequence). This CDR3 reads CGWGTGGNYGYTF. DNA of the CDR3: TGCGGCTGGGGGACAGGGGGCAACTATGGCTACACCTTC.

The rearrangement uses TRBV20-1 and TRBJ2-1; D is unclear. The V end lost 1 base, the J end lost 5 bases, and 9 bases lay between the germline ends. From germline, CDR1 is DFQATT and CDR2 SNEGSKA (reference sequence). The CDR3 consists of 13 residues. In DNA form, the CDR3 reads TGCAGTGCTAGAGTCGGTCTCAACAATGAGCAGTTCTTC. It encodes CSARVGLNNEQFF.

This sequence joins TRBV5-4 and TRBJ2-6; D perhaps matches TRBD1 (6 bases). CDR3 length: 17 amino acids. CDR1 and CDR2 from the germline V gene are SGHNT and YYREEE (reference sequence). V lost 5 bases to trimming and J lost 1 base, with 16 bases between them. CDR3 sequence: CASSPTGQPSGANVLTF. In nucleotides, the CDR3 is TGTGCCAGCAGTCCGACAGGACAACCTTCTGGGGCCAACGTCCTGACTTTC.

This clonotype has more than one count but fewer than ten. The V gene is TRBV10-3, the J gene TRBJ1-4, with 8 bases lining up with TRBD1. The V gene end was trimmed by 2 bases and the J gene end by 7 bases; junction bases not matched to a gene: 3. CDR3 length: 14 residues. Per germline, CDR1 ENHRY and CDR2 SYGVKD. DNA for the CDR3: TGTGCCATCAGTGAGCGACAGGGGAGTGAAAAACTGTTTTTT. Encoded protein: CAISERQGSEKLFF.

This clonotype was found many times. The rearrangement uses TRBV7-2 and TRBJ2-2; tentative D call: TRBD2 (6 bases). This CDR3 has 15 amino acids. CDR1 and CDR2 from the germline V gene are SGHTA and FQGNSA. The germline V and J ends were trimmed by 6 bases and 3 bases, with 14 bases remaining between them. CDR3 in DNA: TGTGCCAGCAGAGTACTTAGCGGAGACACCGGGGAGCTGTTTTTT. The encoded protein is CASRVLSGDTGELFF.

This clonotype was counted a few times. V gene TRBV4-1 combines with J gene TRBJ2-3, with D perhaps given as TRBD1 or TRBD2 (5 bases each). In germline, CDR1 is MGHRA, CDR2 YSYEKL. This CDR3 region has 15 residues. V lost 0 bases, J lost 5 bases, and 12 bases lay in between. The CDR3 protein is CASSQDPGPLDTQYF. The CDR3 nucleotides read TGCGCCAGCAGCCAAGACCCGGGACCGCTAGATACGCAGTATTTT.

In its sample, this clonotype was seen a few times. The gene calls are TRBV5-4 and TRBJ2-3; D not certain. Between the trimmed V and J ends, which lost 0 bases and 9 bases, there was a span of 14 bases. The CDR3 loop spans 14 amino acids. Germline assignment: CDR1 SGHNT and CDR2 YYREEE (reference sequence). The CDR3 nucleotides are TGTGCCAGCAGCTTGGCGGCGACATTAAAAACGCAGTATTTT. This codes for CASSLAATLKTQYF.

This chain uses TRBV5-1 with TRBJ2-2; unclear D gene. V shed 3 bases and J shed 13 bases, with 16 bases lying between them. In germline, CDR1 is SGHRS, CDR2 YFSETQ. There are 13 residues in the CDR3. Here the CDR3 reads CASSWSRELGLFF. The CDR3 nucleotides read TGCGCCAGCAGCTGGAGCCGAGAGCTAGGGCTGTTTTTT.